The 32 T cell receptor beta chains listed next were all sequenced from one sample in a study of blood T cell repertoires in COVID-19. Sequencing was performed with immunoSEQ multiplex PCR; in TCRdb, only in-frame clones are kept and a portion is missing. Of about 320,000 clones listed, approximately 85% are singletons. Sequenced material: peripheral blood. The source of these receptors is a human donor in a cohort sampled during active COVID-19.

This chain's CDR3 is CASSIPASNYGYTF. The CDR3 nucleotides are TGTGCCAGTAGTATTCCCGCCAGTAACTATGGCTACACCTTC. The V gene is TRBV19, the J gene TRBJ1-2; no clear D. Trimming took off 3 bases at V and 1 base at J, with 9 bases between the two ends. The germline CDR1 and CDR2 sequences are LNHDA and SQIVND (reference sequence). This CDR3 region has 14 residues.

The CDR3 sequence is CASSPETGTGSPLHF. The CDR3 nucleotides read TGTGCCAGCTCACCAGAGACAGGGACGGGTTCACCCCTCCACTTT. This chain uses TRBV18 with TRBJ1-6; TRBD1 agrees at 7 bases. Germline V gives CDR1 KGHSH, CDR2 LQKENI. After removal of 2 bases from V and 9 bases from J, the junction contained 7 bases not matched to a gene. The CDR3 loop spans 15 amino acids.

The chain carries TRBV4-2 and TRBJ2-7; D is unresolved. The germline V and J ends were trimmed by 2 bases and 2 bases, with 13 bases remaining between them. The CDR3 totals 15 residues. Germline CDR1 LGHNA, CDR2 YNFKEQ. The CDR3 DNA sequence: TGTGCCAGCAGCCAAACCATAACTACTACCTACGAGCAGTACTTC. Translated, it gives CASSQTITTTYEQYF.

This chain connects TRBV3-1 (or the pseudogene TRBV3-2) to TRBJ2-1, with D tentatively TRBD2 (6 bases). The V and J ends lost 1 base and 7 bases respectively, with 14 bases between them. Germline CDR1 and CDR2: LGHDT and YNNKEL (reference sequence). This CDR3 is built from 15 residues. The CDR3 sequence: CASSQGDSLGNEQFF. The DNA of the CDR3 is TGTGCCAGCAGCCAAGGGGACTCTCTGGGAAATGAGCAGTTCTTC.

The chain is built from TRBV2 and TRBJ1-2; D possibly corresponds to TRBD1 (6 bases). This CDR3 is built from 13 residues. Trimming took off 7 bases at V and 4 bases at J, with 13 bases between the two ends. Germline V gene sequence: CDR1 SNHLY, CDR2 FYNNEI. CDR3 in DNA: TGTGCCAGCACCCCGGGGGGCGGCTATGGCTACACCTTC. It encodes CASTPGGGYGYTF.

The chain combines TRBV5-6 with TRBJ1-6; D not resolved. The V end was cut by 5 bases, the J end by 2 bases, with 11 bases between. Germline V gene sequence: CDR1 SGHDT, CDR2 YYEEEE. The CDR3 runs to 15 residues. This CDR3 is CASRGSEAYNSPLHF. In DNA, the CDR3 is TGTGCCAGCAGAGGTAGCGAGGCCTATAATTCACCCCTCCACTTT.

This sequence joins TRBV3-1 (or the pseudogene TRBV3-2) and TRBJ2-3; 8 bases map to TRBD2. The germline V gene has CDR1 LGHDT and CDR2 YNNKEL (reference sequence). The V and J ends lost 5 bases and 4 bases, in that order; junction bases with no gene match: 5. This CDR3 is 14 amino acids long. The CDR3 sequence: CASSVTGGPDTQYF. The CDR3 DNA sequence: TGTGCCAGCAGCGTCACGGGGGGGCCAGATACGCAGTATTTT.

This chain joins TRBV11-3 and TRBJ1-1; D gene uncertain. The CDR3 loop spans 15 amino acids. With 4 bases removed from V and 0 bases from J, the gap between germline ends came to 12 bases. Germline values: CDR1 SGHNT, CDR2 YENEEA. The CDR3 DNA is TGTGCCAGCAGCTCATCAGGAGGATTGAACACTGAAGCTTTCTTT. Translation gives CASSSSGGLNTEAFF.

The V gene is TRBV2, the J gene TRBJ1-5, with D possibly being TRBD1 (5 bases). Germline V gives CDR1 SNHLY, CDR2 FYNNEI. The CDR3 covers 13 residues. V was trimmed by 6 bases and J by 5 bases, leaving 11 bases between them. The CDR3 bases are TGTGCCAGCAGGCGGGACTATGATCAGCCCCAGCATTTT. Its protein product is CASRRDYDQPQHF.

The chain is built from TRBV14 and TRBJ2-7; D is uncertain. CDR3 length equals 12 residues. Trimming shortened V by 0 bases and J by 3 bases, and 3 bases separated the two germline ends. Per germline, CDR1 SGHDN and CDR2 FVKESK. The CDR3, as DNA: TGTGCCAGCAGCCAAGATAACTACGAGCAGTACTTC. Residues: CASSQDNYEQYF.

This sequence joins TRBV18 and TRBJ2-7, with 11 positions matching TRBD1. From germline, CDR1 is KGHSH and CDR2 LQKENI. This CDR3 spans 16 amino acids. Trimming cost V 3 bases and J 2 bases; bases outside gene matches: 6. Written as DNA, the CDR3 is TGTGCCAGCTCACCGAAGCCGGGACAGGGGGCCTACGAGCAGTACTTC. Amino acids: CASSPKPGQGAYEQYF.

V and J are TRBV4-2 and TRBJ1-6, with 10 bases lining up with TRBD1. After removal of 3 bases from V and 7 bases from J, the junction contained 6 bases not matched to a gene. The CDR3 has 16 residues. The germline V gene encodes CDR1 LGHNA and CDR2 YNFKEQ. The CDR3 region is CASSQARGQGNSPLHF. The DNA for the CDR3 is TGTGCCAGCAGCCAGGCGAGGGGACAGGGGAATTCACCCCTCCACTTT.

This clone was seen a few times. The CDR3 region has the DNA TGTGCCACCAGTGATTTGGGACTAGACACCGGGGAGCTGTTTTTT. Translated, it gives CATSDLGLDTGELFF. The J gene is TRBJ2-2, the V gene TRBV24-1; 7 nucleotides align to TRBD2. Germline CDR1 KGHDR, CDR2 SFDVKD. The CDR3 has 15 residues. With 0 bases clipped from V and 3 bases from J, the junction kept 0 bases outside the gene matches.

The chain employs TRBV7-9 and TRBJ2-1; 7 nucleotides match TRBD2. Looked up from germline, CDR1 is SEHNR and CDR2 is FQNEAQ (reference sequence). The CDR3 runs 15 residues. The CDR3 protein is CAGGEDGVIYNEQFF. The CDR3 DNA sequence: TGTGCGGGAGGGGAGGACGGGGTGATATACAATGAGCAGTTCTTC.

This clone is a singleton in its sample. This rearrangement joins TRBV5-6 to TRBJ1-2; tentative D call: TRBD1 (6 bases). The CDR3 is 13 residues long. V lost 6 bases to trimming and J lost 6 bases, with 15 bases between them. The germline V gene encodes CDR1 SGHDT and CDR2 YYEEEE. The CDR3, as DNA: TGTGCCAGCACCGGACAGAATATCCATGGCTACACCTTC. Protein: CASTGQNIHGYTF.

V gene TRBV5-4 combines with J gene TRBJ2-3, with 8 bases matching TRBD1. CDR3 length: 15 amino acids. The J segment lost 4 bases and the V segment lost 4 bases, leaving 8 bases of the junction unmatched. Germline V CDR1 and CDR2: SGHNT, YYREEE (reference sequence). The CDR3 coding sequence is TGTGCCAGCAGCCTCCAGGGGGCTGGCGCAGATACGCAGTATTTT. Translated: CASSLQGAGADTQYF. Full variable domain (outside the CDR3, taken from reference TRBV5-4 and TRBJ2-3): ETGVTQSPTHLIKTRGQQVTLRCSSQSGHNTVSWYQQALGQGPQFIFQYYREEENGRGNFPPRFSGLQFPNYSSELNVNALELDDSALYLCASSLQGAGADTQYFGPGTRLTVL.

The chain carries TRBV5-4 and TRBJ1-2, with D possibly being TRBD1 (5 bases). V lost 2 bases and J 0 bases, leaving 14 bases between the germline ends. Looked up from germline, CDR1 is SGHNT and CDR2 is YYREEE (reference sequence). The CDR3 sequence is 16 residues long. The CDR3 loop is CASSLERGFSNYGYTF. The CDR3 DNA reads as TGTGCCAGCAGCTTAGAAAGGGGATTCTCTAACTATGGCTACACCTTC. Supplemented by reference TRBV5-4 and TRBJ1-2, the full variable domain reads ETGVTQSPTHLIKTRGQQVTLRCSSQSGHNTVSWYQQALGQGPQFIFQYYREEENGRGNFPPRFSGLQFPNYSSELNVNALELDDSALYLCASSLERGFSNYGYTFGSGTRLTVV.

The chain employs TRBV10-1 and TRBJ1-5; D is undetermined. The CDR3 has 16 residues. Trimming took 4 bases from V and 0 from J, leaving 13 bases between them. Per germline, CDR1 WNHNN and CDR2 SYGVQD (reference sequence). CDR3 in DNA: TGCGCCAGCAGTGCCCCTCACCGCTATAGCAATCAGCCCCAGCATTTT. This encodes CASSAPHRYSNQPQHF.

The V and J genes are TRBV24-1 and TRBJ2-1; TRBD1 agrees at 8 bases. The CDR3 covers 16 residues. V was clipped by 0 bases and J by 9 bases; unmatched bases: 9. Germline values: CDR1 KGHDR, CDR2 SFDVKD. The CDR3 DNA sequence: TGTGCCACCAGTGATTTGGACAGGGGTTTGCACGGTGAGCAGTTCTTC. Protein product: CATSDLDRGLHGEQFF.

The chain employs TRBV25-1 and TRBJ1-6; the D gene is possibly TRBD1 (6 bases). CDR1 is MGHDK and CDR2 is SYGVNS in the germline V gene. The CDR3 consists of 14 residues. Trimming took off 5 bases at V and 6 bases at J, with 11 bases between the two ends. The CDR3 protein is CASSWDIANSPLHF. The CDR3 DNA sequence: TGTGCCAGCAGTTGGGACATCGCTAATTCACCCCTCCACTTT.

The CDR3 region is CASSPSGGGYEKLFF. The CDR3 DNA is TGTGCCAGCAGCCCATCTGGTGGGGGGTATGAAAAACTGTTTTTT. The J gene is TRBJ1-4, the V gene TRBV5-5; TRBD1 is a possible D gene (5 bases). The CDR3 has 15 amino acids. V lost 4 bases and J 6 bases, leaving 16 bases between the germline ends. CDR1 SGHKS and CDR2 YYEKEE come from the germline V gene (reference sequence).

CDR3 region: CATRGQGVGEQYF. The DNA for the CDR3 is TGTGCCACCAGGGGACAGGGGGTAGGGGAGCAGTACTTC. The genes are TRBV27 and TRBJ2-7, with TRBD1 identical over 11 bases. The CDR3 length is 13 residues. Germline V gene data show CDR1 as MNHEY and CDR2 as SMNVEV (reference sequence). V dropped 10 bases and J dropped 7; count of bases not matched to a gene: 9.

J is TRBJ1-2 and V is TRBV12-3 or TRBV12-4, with a weak D call TRBD1 (5 bases). The CDR3 sequence is 12 residues long. V was pared by 2 bases and J by 7 bases, with 8 bases between. The CDR3 DNA follows: TGTGCCAGCAGTTTAAGGGGAGGTGGCTACACCTTC. This sequence encodes CASSLRGGGYTF.

V gene TRBV9 combines with J gene TRBJ2-7; 7 positions agree with TRBD1. Germline CDR1 SGDLS, CDR2 YYNGEE. The CDR3 length is 16 residues. The J segment lost 2 bases and the V segment lost 4 bases, leaving 12 bases of the junction unmatched. The CDR3 is CASSPSSRGGPYEQYF. CDR3 bases: TGTGCCAGCAGCCCCTCAAGCCGAGGGGGCCCCTACGAGCAGTACTTC.

The chain carries TRBV7-9 and TRBJ1-4; perhaps TRBD1 as D (5 bases). This CDR3 contains 15 residues. V shed 3 bases and J shed 6 bases, with 14 bases lying between them. Germline CDR1 SEHNR, CDR2 FQNEAQ (reference sequence). CDR3 bases: TGTGCCAGCAGCTTTCTCGGGGGTTTGGATGAAAAACTGTTTTTT. It specifies CASSFLGGLDEKLFF.

This chain joins TRBV13 and TRBJ2-1; 14 bases line up with TRBD2. In germline, CDR1 is PRHDT, CDR2 FYEKMQ (reference sequence). CDR3 length: 15 amino acids. V lost 4 bases, J lost 9 bases, and 5 bases stayed unmatched. In DNA form, the CDR3 reads TGTGCCAGCAGCTCGACTAGCGGGGGGGCCGGTGAGCAGTTCTTC. Its protein product is CASSSTSGGAGEQFF.

The V and J genes are TRBV2 and TRBJ1-1, with D hard to call. With 6 bases removed from V and 11 bases from J, the gap between germline ends came to 25 bases. The CDR3 totals 15 residues. Germline CDR1 SNHLY, CDR2 FYNNEI. CDR3 loop: CASSAEGVRQAIAFF. The CDR3 nucleotides read TGTGCCAGCAGCGCCGAAGGTGTACGGCAGGCGATTGCTTTCTTT.

V gene TRBV7-3 combines with J gene TRBJ1-3; D is possibly TRBD1 (5 bases). Germline loops: CDR1 SGHTA, CDR2 FQGTGA. The length of the CDR3 is 14 residues. V gave up 5 bases and J gave up 4 bases, with 12 bases separating them. The CDR3 loop reads CASSLGASGNTIYF. CDR3 nucleotide sequence: TGTGCCAGCAGCCTTGGGGCTTCCGGAAACACCATATATTTT.

This clone was picked up a small number of times. The rearrangement links TRBV18 to TRBJ1-1; 8 nucleotides line up with TRBD1. V gave up 6 bases and J gave up 1 base; unmatched junction bases: 4. CDR3 size: 14 residues. From germline, CDR1 is KGHSH and CDR2 LQKENI. The CDR3 loop reads CASSEDRGNTEAFF. In DNA form, the CDR3 reads TGTGCCAGCTCCGAAGACAGGGGGAACACTGAAGCTTTCTTT.

The rearrangement links TRBV18 to TRBJ1-1, with D unclear. Per the germline V gene, CDR1 is KGHSH and CDR2 is LQKENI. With 3 bases removed from V and 5 bases from J, the gap between germline ends came to 16 bases. The CDR3 has 15 amino acids. The CDR3 region is CASSPVGGVGTEAFF. The CDR3 nucleotides read TGTGCCAGCTCACCGGTCGGCGGGGTTGGGACTGAAGCTTTCTTT.

V usage is TRBV5-1 and J usage is TRBJ1-1; D remains unclear. The germline gives CDR1 SGHRS, CDR2 YFSETQ. CDR3 length: 12 residues. V dropped 0 bases and J dropped 8 bases, with 8 bases sitting between them. The CDR3 DNA follows: TGCGCCAGCAGCTTGGTTTCAGGAGAAGCTTTCTTT. This gives the protein CASSLVSGEAFF.

This sequence joins TRBV27 and TRBJ1-2; tentative D call: TRBD1 (6 bases). Germline CDR1 MNHEY, CDR2 SMNVEV (reference sequence). The CDR3 has 16 residues. Deletions cut 5 bases from V and 5 bases from J, with 21 bases between. The DNA of the CDR3 is TGTGCCAGCAGTCAGACTAACAGGGCGCTAAATTATGGCTACACCTTC. It translates to CASSQTNRALNYGYTF.